This TCR beta chain was recorded in a study of control samples from healthy donors and cancer patients. The CDR3 length is 19 residues. Germline CDR1 is SGHDN and CDR2 is FVKESK. V was clipped by 3 bases and J by 1 base; unmatched bases: 10. Profiled with immunoSEQ multiplex PCR; TCRdb holds only in-frame clones, not every one. The sample records over 85,000 clones, 93% being singletons. The receptor comes from a woman aged 25 to 39 in good health. This chain uses TRBV14 with TRBJ1-5; TRBD1 aligns across 12 bases. Sample: blood. The CDR3 protein is CASSHSRDRGRSSNQPQHF. The CDR3, as DNA: TGTGCCAGCAGCCATAGCCGGGACAGGGGGCGTTCGAGCAATCAGCCCCAGCATTTT.